These 3 T cell receptor beta chains were sequenced from one sample in a study of T cell responses to AZD1222 COVID-19 vaccine. Sequenced by immunoSEQ multiplex PCR; TCRdb stores in-frame clones only, minus some. Of around 80,000 clones in the sample, nearly 90% were seen once. The specimen was peripheral blood, collected on day 0 of AZD1222 vaccination. The receptors were gathered from an adult in good health.

The chain couples TRBV28 to TRBJ2-7; D is undetermined. V was shortened by 4 bases and J by 4 bases, with 5 bases between the two germline ends. CDR1 and CDR2 (germline): MDHEN, SYDVKM. This CDR3 spans 11 amino acids. The CDR3 here is CASSSQYEQYV. The CDR3 region has the DNA TGTGCCAGCAGTTCCCAGTACGAGCAGTACGTC.

V is TRBV11-2 and J is TRBJ1-6, with a tentative D call TRBD1 (5 bases). Germline CDR1 reads SGHAT; CDR2 reads FQNNGV. V was cut by 5 bases and J by 9 bases, with 17 bases left in between. The CDR3 sequence is 15 residues long. The CDR3 protein is CASSRGVGVASPLHF. Written as DNA, the CDR3 is TGTGCCAGCAGCAGGGGTGTGGGGGTCGCTTCACCCCTCCACTTT.

V and J are TRBV5-4 and TRBJ2-2, with D hard to call. This CDR3 contains 14 residues. V lost 2 bases to trimming and J lost 4 bases, with 9 bases between them. The germline V gene has CDR1 SGHNT and CDR2 YYREEE (reference sequence). CDR3 bases: TGTGCCAGCAGCTTCAATACGGGCACCGGGGAGCTGTTTTTT. Protein sequence: CASSFNTGTGELFF.